The next 16 T cell receptor beta chains were all read from a single sample in a study of T cell responses to AZD1222 COVID-19 vaccine (dated by TCRdb to the early 2020s). The library was built by means of the immunoSEQ multiplex PCR assay. This immuneACCESS table, as held by TCRdb, lists in-frame sequences with V and J called but not all clones. Of the missing ones, under half trace to an unresolved V gene in checked studies; the others have no known cause. The sample table lists about 170,000 clones, 75% to 90% of them with a count of one. In total, the top ten clones hold about 6.9% of the sample. Sample time point, as interpreted from the label and publication: baseline before first vaccination. This specimen was peripheral blood, taken on day 0 of AZD1222 vaccination. These TCRs come from an adult in good health.

This chain links TRBV12-5 with TRBJ1-5; D unclear. Trimming stripped 3 bases from V and 2 bases from J, with 23 bases between. CDR1 LGHNT and CDR2 FRNRAP come from the germline V gene. There are 19 residues in the CDR3. The CDR3 loop reads CASGFEKKEVVSGNQPQHF. The CDR3 DNA reads TGTGCTAGTGGTTTCGAGAAAAAGGAGGTCGTGAGTGGCAATCAGCCCCAGCATTTT.

This chain uses TRBV11-2 with TRBJ2-5; TRBD1 matches at 10 bases. V lost 1 base, J lost 4 bases, and 3 bases stayed unmatched. Germline lookup yields CDR1 SGHAT and CDR2 FQNNGV. This CDR3 is 15 amino acids long. For the CDR3, the DNA is TGTGCCAGCAGCTTAGGTGGGACAGGGGCAGAGACCCAGTACTTC. Encoded protein: CASSLGGTGAETQYF.

The chain links TRBV27 to TRBJ1-4; 7 nucleotides line up with TRBD1. The germline V gene has CDR1 MNHEY and CDR2 SMNVEV (reference sequence). The CDR3 spans 15 residues. V trimming: 6 bases; J trimming: 7 bases; junction bases outside the gene matches: 11. The CDR3 reads CASRNLGGRTEKLFF. CDR3 bases: TGTGCCAGCAGAAATTTAGGGGGCCGAACTGAAAAACTGTTTTTT.

V is TRBV6-2 or TRBV6-3 and J is TRBJ1-5; no firm D call. V was pared by 0 bases and J by 4 bases, with 7 bases between. CDR3 length: 14 residues. Germline values: CDR1 MNHEY, CDR2 SVGEGT. CDR3 sequence reads: CASSYSGPNQPQHF. The CDR3 DNA reads as TGTGCCAGCAGTTACTCAGGGCCGAATCAGCCCCAGCATTTT.

This clone is a singleton in its sample. The chain joins TRBV9 to TRBJ2-2; D not resolved. This CDR3 has 15 residues. The germline V and J ends were trimmed by 3 bases and 4 bases, with 13 bases remaining between them. CDR1 SGDLS and CDR2 YYNGEE come from the germline V gene. The CDR3 loop reads CASSGKGTSTGELFF. The CDR3 DNA follows: TGTGCCAGCAGCGGAAAGGGCACGAGCACCGGGGAGCTGTTTTTT.

The genes are TRBV10-3 and TRBJ1-1; no clear D gene. CDR3 size: 14 residues. Germline assignment: CDR1 ENHRY and CDR2 SYGVKD. V gave up 0 bases and J gave up 4 bases, with 9 bases separating them. CDR3 sequence (DNA): TGTGCCATCAGTGAGTCGAGGGATGGCACTGAAGCTTTCTTT. Encoded protein: CAISESRDGTEAFF.

V gene TRBV11-3 combines with J gene TRBJ2-7; maybe TRBD1 (5 bases). Trimming stripped 5 bases from V and 2 bases from J, with 10 bases between. Germline V gene sequence: CDR1 SGHNT, CDR2 YENEEA. This CDR3 comprises 13 residues. In DNA form, the CDR3 reads TGTGCCAGCAGCCGAGACAGTACCTACGAGCAGTACTTC. Translation gives CASSRDSTYEQYF.

The rearrangement links TRBV6-5 to TRBJ2-5, with TRBD2 matching 9 bases. With 7 bases clipped from V and 5 bases from J, the junction kept 8 bases outside the gene matches. In germline, CDR1 is MNHEY, CDR2 SVGAGI. This CDR3 spans 14 amino acids. Here the CDR3 reads CASTLRGGRETQYF. CDR3 sequence (DNA): TGTGCCAGCACTTTGCGGGGGGGCCGGGAGACCCAGTACTTC.

The rearrangement links TRBV5-1 to TRBJ2-1; 12 bases align to TRBD1. V shed 3 bases, J shed 8 bases, and the junction held 6 bases outside the gene matches. This CDR3 has 15 amino acids. Per the germline V gene, CDR1 is SGHRS and CDR2 is YFSETQ. CDR3 region: CASSSRDRGRDEQFF. CDR3 DNA: TGCGCCAGCAGCTCCCGGGACAGGGGGCGGGATGAGCAGTTCTTC.

The V call is TRBV25-1, the J call TRBJ2-4; D is uncertain. CDR3 length: 10 amino acids. V lost 6 bases and J 8 bases, leaving 5 bases between the germline ends. CDR1 is MGHDK, CDR2 SYGVNS, per germline. CDR3 sequence (DNA): TGTGCCAGCAGCGGACACATTCAGTACTTC. It translates to CASSGHIQYF.

The V and J genes are TRBV5-4 and TRBJ2-5, with 9 nucleotides matching TRBD2. Germline CDR1 SGHNT, CDR2 YYREEE (reference sequence). With V trimmed by 4 bases and J by 2 bases, 9 bases remained unmatched. This CDR3 has 16 amino acids. The CDR3 bases are TGTGCCAGCAGCCCCGTTTCTAGCGGGGAACAAGAGACCCAGTACTTC. Encoded protein: CASSPVSSGEQETQYF.

In DNA, the CDR3 is TGTGCCATCCAATCCGGTGGCTCTGGGGCCAACGTCCTGACTTTC. It encodes CAIQSGGSGANVLTF. This chain joins TRBV10-3 and TRBJ2-6; D uncertain. Germline CDR1 ENHRY, CDR2 SYGVKD. The CDR3 runs to 15 residues. The V end was cut by 8 bases, the J end by 0 bases, with 11 bases between.

V usage is TRBV21-1 and J usage is TRBJ2-1; the DNA was not used to check the table's D call, TRBD2. TRBV21-1 is tagged as a pseudogene. The CDR3 contains 16 residues. The DNA of the CDR3 is TGTGCCAGCAGCAAAGTTAGACTCCGGGACTCCAATGAGCAGTTCTTC. Its translation: CASSKVRLRDSNEQFF.

J is TRBJ2-3 and V is TRBV2; 11 nucleotides agree with TRBD2. The CDR3 consists of 16 residues. Trimming at V came to 7 bases and at J to 0 bases, leaving 6 bases not matched to a gene. Germline V gene lookup returns CDR1 SNHLY and CDR2 FYNNEI. The CDR3 DNA reads as TGTGCCAGCATCCCACTAGCGGGGGATAGCACAGATACGCAGTATTTT. It translates to CASIPLAGDSTDTQYF.

The chain has TRBV5-6 and TRBJ1-1; no reliable D call. The CDR3 is 15 amino acids. From germline, CDR1 is SGHDT and CDR2 YYEEEE. Trimming left V 3 bases short and J 2 bases short, with 14 bases between. CDR3 loop: CASSSRTRVNTEAFF. In nucleotides, the CDR3 is TGTGCCAGCAGCTCCCGGACGCGGGTTAACACTGAAGCTTTCTTT.

This chain uses TRBV5-1 with TRBJ1-1; TRBD1 matches 7 bases. V dropped 0 bases and J dropped 4; count of bases not matched to a gene: 6. The CDR3 is 15 amino acids. Germline CDR1 reads SGHRS; CDR2 reads YFSETQ. Here the CDR3 reads CASSLDGAGGTEAFF. As DNA, the CDR3 is TGCGCCAGCAGCTTGGACGGTGCAGGGGGCACTGAAGCTTTCTTT.